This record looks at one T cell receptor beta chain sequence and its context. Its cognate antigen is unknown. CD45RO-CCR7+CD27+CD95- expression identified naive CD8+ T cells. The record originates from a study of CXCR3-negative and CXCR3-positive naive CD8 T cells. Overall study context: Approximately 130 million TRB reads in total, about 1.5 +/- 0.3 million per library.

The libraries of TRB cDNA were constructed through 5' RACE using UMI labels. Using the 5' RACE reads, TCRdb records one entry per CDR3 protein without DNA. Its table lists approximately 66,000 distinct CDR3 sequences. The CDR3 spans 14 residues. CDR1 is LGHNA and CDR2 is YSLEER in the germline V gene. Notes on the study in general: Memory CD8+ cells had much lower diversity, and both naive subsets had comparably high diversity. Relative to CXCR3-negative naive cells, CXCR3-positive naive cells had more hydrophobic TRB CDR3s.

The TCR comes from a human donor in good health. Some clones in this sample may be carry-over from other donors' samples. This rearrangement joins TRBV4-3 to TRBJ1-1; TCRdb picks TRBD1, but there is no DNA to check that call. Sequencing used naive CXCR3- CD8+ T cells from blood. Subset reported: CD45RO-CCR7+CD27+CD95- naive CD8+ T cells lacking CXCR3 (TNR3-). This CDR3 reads CASRRDQGASEAFF.